The 14 T cell receptor beta chains below were found in one sample sequenced in a study of blood T cell repertoires in COVID-19 (dated by TCRdb to 2020 to 2022). Libraries were constructed by the immunoSEQ multiplex PCR assay. In its TCRdb copy, this immuneACCESS table keeps in-frame sequences only and misses some clones. Where compared with another copy, unresolved V genes explain less than half of these, and the others have no known cause. The sample table shows 200,000 to 300,000 clones, and 75% to 90% are seen once. The ten biggest clones cover nearly 2% of the sample. Input material: peripheral blood. The source of these receptors is a man aged 25-40 years with active or convalescent COVID-19.

The CDR3: CASSLVGASPSDEQFF. The CDR3 region has the DNA TGTGCCAGCAGCTTAGTAGGGGCCAGTCCGTCAGATGAGCAGTTCTTC. V is TRBV7-8 and J is TRBJ2-1; D possibly corresponds to TRBD1 (5 bases). V shed 1 base and J shed 8 bases, with 18 bases lying between them. Germline-derived CDR1 and CDR2 are SGHVS and FQNEAQ. This CDR3 region has 16 residues. The whole variable domain, remainder taken from reference TRBV7-8 and TRBJ2-1, is GAGVSQSPRYKVAKRGQDVALRCDPISGHVSLFWYQQALGQGPEFLTYFQNEAQLDKSGLPSDRFFAERPEGSVSTLKIQRTQQEDSAVYLCASSLVGASPSDEQFFGPGTRLTVL.

The chain employs TRBV2 and TRBJ1-5; tentatively, D is TRBD1 (5 bases). Germline CDR1 is SNHLY and CDR2 is FYNNEI. Trimming removed 0 bases at V and 1 base at J, with 10 bases between. The CDR3 runs 16 residues. The CDR3 sequence: CASSEAFDRSNQPQHF. The CDR3 coding sequence is TGTGCCAGCAGTGAAGCATTTGACAGAAGCAATCAGCCCCAGCATTTT.

The table lists this clone with a few counts. The chain is built from TRBV7-5 and TRBJ1-1; TRBD1 is the table's D call and was not checked against the DNA. TRBV7-5 is flagged as a pseudogene. The CDR3 is made up of 14 amino acids. CDR3 in DNA: TGTGCCAGTCCAGACAGGAGCAAGAACACTGAAGCTTTCTTT. Translating gives CASPDRSKNTEAFF.

The chain carries TRBV3-1 (or the pseudogene TRBV3-2) and TRBJ2-7; 9 bases map to TRBD2. Trimming removed 0 bases from V and 7 bases from J; junction bases left unmatched: 10. Germline V lookup: CDR1 LGHDT, CDR2 YNNKEL (reference sequence). The CDR3 has 16 residues. The DNA for the CDR3 is TGTGCCAGCAGCCAAGACGTCCTAGCGGGGTCCGGAGAGCAGTACTTC. It is translated as CASSQDVLAGSGEQYF.

This rearrangement joins TRBV7-2 to TRBJ2-5, with 9 bases lining up with TRBD2. V dropped 1 base and J dropped 2; count of bases not matched to a gene: 5. CDR1 is SGHTA, CDR2 FQGNSA, per germline. The CDR3 is 16 residues long. The CDR3 DNA reads as TGTGCCAGCAGCTTAGATGTAGCGGGGGTACAAGAGACCCAGTACTTC. As protein: CASSLDVAGVQETQYF. Variable domain in full (rest from reference TRBV7-2 and TRBJ2-5): GAGVSQSPSNKVTEKGKDVELRCDPISGHTALYWYRQSLGQGLEFLIYFQGNSAPDKSGLPSDRFSAERTGGSVSTLTIQRTQQEDSAVYLCASSLDVAGVQETQYFGPGTRLLVL.

The rearrangement uses TRBV18 and TRBJ1-4; 7 nucleotides match TRBD1. J gave up 6 bases and V 6 bases, and 10 bases lay outside the gene matches. CDR3 length: 15 residues. Per germline, CDR1 KGHSH and CDR2 LQKENI. The CDR3 DNA follows: TGTGCCAGCTCCCGGAGACAGGGATCGGATGAAAAACTGTTTTTT. Amino acid sequence: CASSRRQGSDEKLFF.

The CDR3 DNA reads TGTGCCAGCACCCCGGGACAGGGTGGGAAAAACTATGGCTACACCTTC. It yields the protein CASTPGQGGKNYGYTF. The chain is built from TRBV10-3 and TRBJ1-2; 9 positions agree with TRBD1. The germline V gene has CDR1 ENHRY and CDR2 SYGVKD. J was trimmed by 2 bases and V by 10 bases; bases with no gene match: 14. The CDR3 length is 16 residues.

V is TRBV28 and J is TRBJ1-2, with TRBD1 matching 8 bases. V dropped 6 bases and J dropped 4; count of bases not matched to a gene: 7. The CDR3 length is 14 residues. Germline CDR1 MDHEN, CDR2 SYDVKM. The CDR3 loop reads CASSQGAGGYGYTF. The CDR3 nucleotides read TGTGCCAGCAGCCAGGGGGCAGGGGGCTATGGCTACACCTTC.

V and J are TRBV5-1 and TRBJ2-3; 8 nucleotides align to TRBD2. Germline values: CDR1 SGHRS, CDR2 YFSETQ. After removal of 3 bases from V and 4 bases from J, the junction contained 10 bases not matched to a gene. The CDR3 covers 16 residues. This CDR3 reads CASSSYSGVGADTQYF. CDR3 nucleotide sequence: TGCGCCAGCAGCTCGTATAGCGGGGTTGGAGCAGATACGCAGTATTTT.

The rearrangement uses TRBV11-2 and TRBJ1-1; D gene uncertain. Between the trimmed V and J ends, which lost 5 bases and 0 bases, there was a span of 10 bases. The CDR3 totals 14 residues. In germline, CDR1 is SGHAT, CDR2 FQNNGV. This CDR3 reads CASSRDSVNTEAFF. CDR3 DNA: TGTGCCAGCAGCCGGGATTCAGTGAACACTGAAGCTTTCTTT.

The chain recombines TRBV7-2 with TRBJ1-2; the match to TRBD1 covers 9 bases. From germline, CDR1 is SGHTA and CDR2 FQGNSA. Losses at the gene ends were 7 bases for V and 8 bases for J; bases not matched to a gene: 8. This CDR3 is built from 13 residues. Here the CDR3 DNA reads TGTGCCAGCAAAACACAGGGGGCGCGCGGCTACACCTTC. It yields the protein CASKTQGARGYTF. The full variable domain, in which reference TRBV7-2 and TRBJ1-2 provide the parts outside the CDR3, is GAGVSQSPSNKVTEKGKDVELRCDPISGHTALYWYRQSLGQGLEFLIYFQGNSAPDKSGLPSDRFSAERTGGSVSTLTIQRTQQEDSAVYLCASKTQGARGYTFGSGTRLTVV.

This clone came up a few times. The CDR3 spells CASSLVPGQYSGNTIYF. CDR3 DNA: TGTGCCAGCAGCTTAGTGCCGGGACAGTACTCTGGAAACACCATATATTTT. The rearrangement uses TRBV7-2 and TRBJ1-3; TRBD1 aligns across 7 bases. With V trimmed by 1 base and J by 0 bases, 6 bases remained unmatched. The CDR3 contains 17 residues. Germline CDR1 SGHTA, CDR2 FQGNSA. Using reference TRBV7-2 and TRBJ1-3 for the parts outside the CDR3, the full variable domain is GAGVSQSPSNKVTEKGKDVELRCDPISGHTALYWYRQSLGQGLEFLIYFQGNSAPDKSGLPSDRFSAERTGGSVSTLTIQRTQQEDSAVYLCASSLVPGQYSGNTIYFGEGSWLTVV.

The chain combines TRBV10-3 with TRBJ2-7; the D gene is possibly TRBD1 (7 bases). The CDR3 contains 17 residues. Trimming pared 4 bases from V and 0 bases from J, leaving 19 bases between. Germline V gene data show CDR1 as ENHRY and CDR2 as SYGVKD. CDR3: CAISGRGQLMYSYEQYF. DNA for the CDR3: TGTGCCATCAGTGGGAGGGGACAGCTTATGTACTCCTACGAGCAGTACTTC.

This chain uses TRBV6-2 or TRBV6-3 with TRBJ2-2; tentative D call: TRBD1 (6 bases). Germline V gene lookup returns CDR1 MNHEY and CDR2 SVGEGT. Trimming cost V 2 bases and J 6 bases, with 19 bases left between them. The CDR3 totals 17 residues. The CDR3 spells CASSYIPEDRWAGELFF. The CDR3 DNA follows: TGTGCCAGCAGTTACATCCCCGAAGACAGGTGGGCCGGGGAGCTGTTTTTT.